The clone carrying this T cell receptor beta chain was recorded once. Study members were between 18 and 89 years old and lived in around 24 US regions. Researchers sorted participants into cohorts using their self-reported clinical history. This record comes from a study of blood T cell repertoires in COVID-19. This CDR3 has 15 residues. Germline V gene lookup returns CDR1 SNHLY and CDR2 FYNNEI. The germline V and J ends were trimmed by 4 bases and 0 bases, with 10 bases remaining between them. Source study methods: The assay estimated nucleated cells by amplifying reference gene primers. The data were produced by immunoSEQ multiplex PCR, yet TCRdb's version contains in-frame clones alone and is incomplete. That table is the source of V, J and clone size, and D and trimming were worked out from the DNA. The sample records a few hundred thousand clones, roughly 87% being singletons.

The sequencing input was PBMCs or T cells enriched from blood (not recorded which). The V and J genes are TRBV2 and TRBJ1-5; D might be TRBD1 (5 bases). The receptor comes from a man aged 18 to 35 who had recovered from COVID-19. The CDR3 spells CASSGAGRSNQPQHF. The CDR3 DNA reads TGTGCCAGCAGTGGGGCAGGGCGTAGCAATCAGCCCCAGCATTTT.